This T cell receptor (beta chain) was recovered during a study of T cells in women clearing cervical HPV infection. Overall study: Controls gave blood once infection was undetectable; cases at lesion identification. Study results and caveats: Cases carried less TRBV6-7 than controls: roughly 0.11% versus 0.16%.

Clones were sequenced by immunoSEQ multiplex PCR, and TCRdb holds only the in-frame ones, with some missing. The table lists 25,000 to 40,000 clones. A word on this clone: What it recognizes is unknown. A read error may account for a junction end that differs from germline. Read coverage stops 3 residues before the CDR3 terminus; the germline J gene supplies the remainder.

This CDR3 is 16 amino acids long. Germline V gene lookup returns CDR1 LGHNA and CDR2 YNFKEQ. The source of this sequence is a woman between 18 and 70 years old with a cervical HPV16 infection that either progressed to CIN3+ or cleared (not recorded which). Sequenced material: blood buffy coat. The chain is built from TRBV4-2 and TRBJ2-7; D remains ambiguous. The CDR3 DNA, read in part, is TGCGCCAGCAGCCAAGAATGGGCACAGAGCTCCTACGAG. Translation gives CASSQEWAQSSYE. The CDR3 in its entirety is CASSQEWAQSSYEQYF.